Sequencing of this TCR beta chain was carried out in a study of STAT5B mutations in CD4+ large granular lymphocyte leukemia. Study overall: Among healthy donors, a particular HLA allele went with more CDR3 'QG' motifs. Study outcomes and limitations: CD4-sorted patient repertoires seemed more clonal than healthy CD4+ repertoires. TRBV06-family usage was enriched in top patient clones (8/27) versus controls (2/35).

The data were produced by immunoSEQ multiplex PCR, yet TCRdb's version contains in-frame clones alone and is incomplete. The sample shows tens of thousands of clones, about 88% of them seen only once. Points on this clone: Its antigen is undetermined. Other DNA sequences in this sample translate to the same CDR3.

This CDR3 is 13 amino acids long. Germline values: CDR1 MNHNS, CDR2 SASEGT. V trimming: 6 bases; J trimming: 5 bases; junction bases outside the gene matches: 4. The sequenced material came from CD4+ T cells from blood buffy coats. This TCR derives from a human donor in good health. The rearrangement uses TRBV6-1 and TRBJ1-5; 7 bases agree with TRBD1. The CDR3 sequence: CASRRQGDQPQHF. The CDR3 nucleotides read TGTGCCAGCAGGAGACAGGGCGATCAGCCCCAGCATTTT.